The 17 T cell receptor beta chains below come from one sample, sequenced in a study of T cell repertoires in cytomegalovirus infection. No antigens are known for them. TCRdb passed the reads through MiXCR, listing each CDR3 protein once. This table has some 500,000 distinct CDR3 sequences, about 39% appearing once. The input for sequencing was cultured PBMCs, taken from culture after CMV antigen stimulation. These receptors were obtained from a human donor in good health (CMV status not recorded). Some clones in this sample may be carry-over from other donors' samples.

The chain couples TRBV20-1 to TRBJ2-1; D tentatively fits TRBD1 or TRBD2 (5 bases each). The V gene's germline CDR1 is DFQATT and CDR2 SNEGSKA (reference sequence). The V gene lost 6 bases and the J gene lost 7 bases, with 7 bases spanning the gap. The CDR3 is made up of 10 amino acids. CDR3 sequence: CSAEGNEQFF. DNA for the CDR3: TGCAGTGCCGAGGGGAATGAGCAGTTCTTC.

This rearrangement joins TRBV11-1 to TRBJ2-3; the match to TRBD2 covers 12 bases. This CDR3 has 17 amino acids. V was pared by 5 bases and J by 1 base, with 7 bases of the junction left unmatched. CDR1 and CDR2 from the germline V gene are SGHAT and FQDESV (reference sequence). The CDR3 DNA is TGTGCCAGCAGCCCAGGTCGGACTAGCGGGGGCACAGATACGCAGTATTTT. Translating gives CASSPGRTSGGTDTQYF.

The chain employs TRBV7-2 and TRBJ2-2; 10 nucleotides align to TRBD2. CDR1 is SGHTA and CDR2 is FQGNSA in the germline V gene. The CDR3 is 16 amino acids. The J segment lost 3 bases and the V segment lost 6 bases, leaving 7 bases of the junction unmatched. This CDR3 reads CASRAAGGPYTGELFF. DNA for the CDR3: TGTGCCAGCAGAGCAGCGGGAGGGCCGTACACCGGGGAGCTGTTTTTT.

Only a few counts were recorded for this clonotype. This chain connects TRBV7-4 to TRBJ2-5; D gene ambiguous. V dropped 5 bases and J dropped 4 bases, with 8 bases sitting between them. CDR3 length equals 12 residues. The germline gives CDR1 SGHVT, CDR2 SQSDAQ. The CDR3 region is CASSRIGETQYF. In DNA form, the CDR3 reads TGTGCCAGCAGCCGTATTGGAGAGACCCAGTACTTC. The full variable domain, its missing parts supplied by reference TRBV7-4 and TRBJ2-5, is GAGVSQSPRYKVAKRGRDVALRCDSISGHVTLYWYRQTLGQGSEVLTYSQSDAQRDKSGRPSGRFSAERPERSVSTLKIQRTEQGDSAVYLCASSRIGETQYFGPGTRLLVL.

This clonotype was found a few times. The chain recombines TRBV7-2 with TRBJ1-5; D is uncertain. The germline gives CDR1 SGHTA, CDR2 FQGNSA. This CDR3 region has 15 residues. V lost 1 base to trimming and J lost 3 bases, with 10 bases between them. The CDR3: CASSLGREFNQPQHF. DNA for the CDR3: TGTGCCAGCAGCTTAGGGAGGGAATTCAATCAGCCCCAGCATTTT.

The table lists this clonotype with a few counts. The rearrangement links TRBV7-6 to TRBJ2-2; D unresolved. The CDR3 is 15 amino acids. CDR1 is SGHVS, CDR2 FNYEAQ, per germline. The germline V and J ends were trimmed by 5 bases and 0 bases, with 10 bases remaining between them. The CDR3 DNA reads as TGTGCCAGCAGCCCCAGCCCAGCGAACACCGGGGAGCTGTTTTTT. Its translation is CASSPSPANTGELFF.

The chain joins TRBV7-2 to TRBJ1-2, with D unresolved. The V and J ends lost 5 bases and 3 bases respectively, with 19 bases between them. The CDR3 length is 16 residues. Germline lookup yields CDR1 SGHTA and CDR2 FQGNSA. The CDR3 is CASSQSRSRKDYGYTF. The CDR3 coding sequence is TGTGCCAGCAGCCAAAGTCGAAGCCGTAAGGACTATGGCTACACCTTC. Complete variable domain (other parts from reference TRBV7-2 and TRBJ1-2): GAGVSQSPSNKVTEKGKDVELRCDPISGHTALYWYRQSLGQGLEFLIYFQGNSAPDKSGLPSDRFSAERTGGSVSTLTIQRTQQEDSAVYLCASSQSRSRKDYGYTFGSGTRLTVV.

The chain couples TRBV11-2 to TRBJ2-1, with 11 bases aligning to TRBD2. V dropped 5 bases and J dropped 5; count of bases not matched to a gene: 14. The CDR3 has 18 amino acids. The germline V gene encodes CDR1 SGHAT and CDR2 FQNNGV. The CDR3 bases are TGTGCCAGCAGCGTCAAGGAGGGTAGACTAGCGGGGCACAATGAGCAGTTCTTC. It yields the protein CASSVKEGRLAGHNEQFF.

The genes are TRBV20-1 and TRBJ1-1; weak D call: TRBD1 (6 bases). The V end lost 2 bases, the J end lost 3 bases, and 19 bases lay between the germline ends. Germline V gene data show CDR1 as DFQATT and CDR2 as SNEGSKA (reference sequence). CDR3 size: 16 residues. The CDR3 region has the DNA TGCAGTGCTAGAAGCGCGGGGGGCCAGTTGGACACTGAAGCTTTCTTT. Its translation: CSARSAGGQLDTEAFF.

The CDR3 nucleotides read TGTGCCAGCAGTGAAGCAGGTGGGGGCAGGATGAATTCACCCCTCCACTTT. Translating gives CASSEAGGGRMNSPLHF. This chain connects TRBV6-1 to TRBJ1-6; weak D call: TRBD1 (6 bases). CDR1 and CDR2 (germline): MNHNS, SASEGT. Trimming removed 0 bases from V and 7 bases from J, with 16 bases in between. This CDR3 region has 17 residues.

This clonotype occurred a few times. The rearrangement links TRBV12-3 or TRBV12-4 to TRBJ2-3; D tentatively reads TRBD1 or TRBD2 (6 bases each). Trimming pared 3 bases from V and 7 bases from J, leaving 17 bases between. The CDR3 runs to 15 residues. Written as DNA, the CDR3 is TGTGCCAGCAGTTTCGTGACGGGGGCCTCGAATACGCAGTATTTT. This translates into CASSFVTGASNTQYF.

This clonotype was counted many times. The rearrangement joins TRBV7-2 to TRBJ1-5, with no clear D. Germline V gene data show CDR1 as SGHTA and CDR2 as FQGNSA. The CDR3 is 15 amino acids. The V end was cut by 1 base, the J end by 9 bases, with 16 bases between. CDR3 residues: CASSLGPDPWAPQHF. The CDR3, as DNA: TGTGCCAGCAGCTTAGGGCCGGACCCTTGGGCGCCCCAGCATTTT.

The chain couples TRBV2 to TRBJ2-3; D gene ambiguous. With 7 bases removed from V and 6 bases from J, the gap between germline ends came to 17 bases. CDR1 SNHLY and CDR2 FYNNEI come from the germline V gene. The CDR3 is 14 amino acids. The CDR3 loop is CASTRATDTDTQYF. CDR3 bases: TGTGCCAGCACTCGTGCGACGGATACCGATACGCAGTATTTT.

The rearrangement links TRBV6-1 to TRBJ1-4, with D possibly TRBD1 on 6 matching bases. There are 13 residues in the CDR3. The germline gives CDR1 MNHNS, CDR2 SASEGT. V was cut by 5 bases and J by 8 bases, with 12 bases left in between. DNA of the CDR3: TGTGCCAGCAGTAGGACAGTTCGGGAAAAACTGTTTTTT. This encodes CASSRTVREKLFF.

This clonotype was counted only a few times. The chain carries TRBV11-2 and TRBJ2-7, with D unresolved. CDR1 SGHAT and CDR2 FQNNGV come from the germline V gene. V gave up 3 bases and J gave up 4 bases, with 16 bases separating them. CDR3 size: 15 residues. The CDR3 DNA reads TGTGCCAGCAGCTTCGACACCGGGTCGTCGTACGAGCAGTACTTC. Translating gives CASSFDTGSSYEQYF.

This clonotype was seen more than once but under ten times. This chain connects TRBV7-2 to TRBJ2-1; weak D call: TRBD1 (6 bases). The CDR3 is 13 amino acids. Trimming cost V 5 bases and J 10 bases, with 15 bases left between them. CDR1 and CDR2 from the germline V gene are SGHTA and FQGNSA. The CDR3 sequence is CASSTTQGREQFF. DNA of the CDR3: TGTGCCAGCAGCACTACACAGGGTAGGGAGCAGTTCTTC.

This clonotype was counted between two and nine times. The gene calls are TRBV2 and TRBJ1-2; 9 bases line up with TRBD1. The CDR3 totals 13 residues. CDR1 and CDR2 from the germline V gene are SNHLY and FYNNEI. Trimming at V came to 10 bases and at J to 7 bases, leaving 10 bases not matched to a gene. The CDR3 DNA reads as TGTGCCACGTGGGCGGGACAGGGCGGTGGCTACACCTTC. Translated: CATWAGQGGGYTF. Looking up the rest from reference TRBV2 and TRBJ1-2 gives the full variable domain: EPEVTQTPSHQVTQMGQEVILRCVPISNHLYFYWYRQILGQKVEFLVSFYNNEISEKSEIFDDQFSVERPDGSNFTLKIRSTKLEDSAMYFCATWAGQGGGYTFGSGTRLTVV.